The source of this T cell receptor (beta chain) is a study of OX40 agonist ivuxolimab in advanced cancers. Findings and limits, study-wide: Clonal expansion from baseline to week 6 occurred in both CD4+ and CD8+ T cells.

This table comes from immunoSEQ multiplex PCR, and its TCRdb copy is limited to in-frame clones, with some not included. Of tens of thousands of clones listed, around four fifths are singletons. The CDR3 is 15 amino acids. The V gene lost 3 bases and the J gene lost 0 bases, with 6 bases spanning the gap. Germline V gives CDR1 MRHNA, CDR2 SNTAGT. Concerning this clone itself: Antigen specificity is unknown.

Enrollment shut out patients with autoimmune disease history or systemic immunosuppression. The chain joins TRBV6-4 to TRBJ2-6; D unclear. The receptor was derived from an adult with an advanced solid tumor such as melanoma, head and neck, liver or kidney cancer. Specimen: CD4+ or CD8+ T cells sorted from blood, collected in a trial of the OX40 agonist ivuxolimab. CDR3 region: CASSESASGANVLTF. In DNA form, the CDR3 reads TGTGCCAGCAGTGAATCGGCCTCTGGGGCCAACGTCCTGACTTTC.